This entry concerns a single T cell receptor (beta chain). This sample stems from a study of blood T cell repertoires in COVID-19. On the study more broadly: Acute and convalescent COVID-19 samples came from the United States, Italy and Spain.

J was trimmed by 6 bases and V by 8 bases; bases with no gene match: 8. Germline-derived CDR1 and CDR2 are MNHEY and SVGAGI. The CDR3 has 13 residues. The table came from immunoSEQ multiplex PCR; TCRdb's copy has only in-frame clones and leaves some out. Altogether tens of thousands of clones are present, around 84% being singletons, with the ten largest covering 55% to 60%. Source material: peripheral blood. The genes are TRBV6-5 and TRBJ1-1; TRBD1 matches 8 bases. The receptor was isolated from a man between 65 and 85 years old with acute or convalescent COVID-19. DNA of the CDR3: TGTGCCAGCTCACGGACAGGGTTTTCTGAAGCTTTCTTT. Encoded protein: CASSRTGFSEAFF.